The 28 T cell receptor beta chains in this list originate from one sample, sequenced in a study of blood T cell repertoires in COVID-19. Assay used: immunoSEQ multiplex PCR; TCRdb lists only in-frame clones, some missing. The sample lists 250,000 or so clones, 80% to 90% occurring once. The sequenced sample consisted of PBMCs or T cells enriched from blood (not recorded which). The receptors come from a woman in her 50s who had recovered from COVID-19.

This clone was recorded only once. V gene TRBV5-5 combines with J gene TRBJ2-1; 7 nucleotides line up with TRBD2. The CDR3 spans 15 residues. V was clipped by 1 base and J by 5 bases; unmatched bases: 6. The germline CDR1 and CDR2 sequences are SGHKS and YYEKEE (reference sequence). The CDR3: CASSLIAGHNNEQFF. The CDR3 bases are TGTGCCAGCAGCTTGATAGCGGGCCATAACAATGAGCAGTTCTTC. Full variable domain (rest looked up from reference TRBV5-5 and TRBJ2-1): DAGVTQSPTHLIKTRGQQVTLRCSPISGHKSVSWYQQVLGQGPQFIFQYYEKEERGRGNFPDRFSARQFPNYSSELNVNALLLGDSALYLCASSLIAGHNNEQFFGPGTRLTVL.

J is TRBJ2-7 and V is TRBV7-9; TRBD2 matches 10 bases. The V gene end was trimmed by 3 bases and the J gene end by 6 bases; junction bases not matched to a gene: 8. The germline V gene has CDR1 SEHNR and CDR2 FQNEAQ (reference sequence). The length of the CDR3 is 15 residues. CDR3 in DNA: TGTGCCAGCAGCTTCCTAGCGGGAGAAGCTGCCGAGCAGTACTTC. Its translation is CASSFLAGEAAEQYF.

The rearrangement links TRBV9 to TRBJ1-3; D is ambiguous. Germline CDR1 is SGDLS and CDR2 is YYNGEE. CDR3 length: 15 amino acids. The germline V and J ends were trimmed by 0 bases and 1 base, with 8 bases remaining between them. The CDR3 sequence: CASSVEGGSGNTIYF. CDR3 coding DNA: TGTGCCAGCAGCGTAGAAGGCGGATCTGGAAACACCATATATTTT.

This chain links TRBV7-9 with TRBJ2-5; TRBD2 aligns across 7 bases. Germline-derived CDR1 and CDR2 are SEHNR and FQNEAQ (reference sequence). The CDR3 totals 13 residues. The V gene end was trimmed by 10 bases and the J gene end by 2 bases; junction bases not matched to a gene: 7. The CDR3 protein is CAIIRTSQETQYF. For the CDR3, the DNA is TGTGCCATAATAAGGACTAGTCAAGAGACCCAGTACTTC.

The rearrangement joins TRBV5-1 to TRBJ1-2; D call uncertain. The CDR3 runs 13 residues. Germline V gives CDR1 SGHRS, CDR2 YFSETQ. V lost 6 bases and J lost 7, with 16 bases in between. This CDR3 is CASKVEQSLGYTF. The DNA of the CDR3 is TGCGCCAGCAAGGTTGAACAGTCTCTTGGCTACACCTTC.

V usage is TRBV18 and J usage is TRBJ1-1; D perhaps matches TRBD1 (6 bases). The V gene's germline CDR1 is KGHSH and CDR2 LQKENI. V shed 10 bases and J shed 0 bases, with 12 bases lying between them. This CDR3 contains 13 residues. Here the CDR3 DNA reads TGTGCCACCAACGGACAGATGAACACTGAAGCTTTCTTT. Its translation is CATNGQMNTEAFF.

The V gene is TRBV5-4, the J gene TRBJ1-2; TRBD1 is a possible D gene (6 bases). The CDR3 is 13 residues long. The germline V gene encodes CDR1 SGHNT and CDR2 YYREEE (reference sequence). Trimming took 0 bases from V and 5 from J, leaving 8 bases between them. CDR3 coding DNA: TGTGCCAGCAGCTTGGTACAGGGTTATGGCTACACCTTC. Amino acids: CASSLVQGYGYTF. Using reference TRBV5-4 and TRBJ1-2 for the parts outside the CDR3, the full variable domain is ETGVTQSPTHLIKTRGQQVTLRCSSQSGHNTVSWYQQALGQGPQFIFQYYREEENGRGNFPPRFSGLQFPNYSSELNVNALELDDSALYLCASSLVQGYGYTFGSGTRLTVV.

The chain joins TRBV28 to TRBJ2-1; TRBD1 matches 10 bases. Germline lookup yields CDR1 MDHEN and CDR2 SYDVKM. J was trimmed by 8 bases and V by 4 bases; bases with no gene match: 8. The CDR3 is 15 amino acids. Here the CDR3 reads CASSSSGQGGDEQFF. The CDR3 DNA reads TGTGCCAGCAGTTCTTCTGGACAGGGGGGCGATGAGCAGTTCTTC.

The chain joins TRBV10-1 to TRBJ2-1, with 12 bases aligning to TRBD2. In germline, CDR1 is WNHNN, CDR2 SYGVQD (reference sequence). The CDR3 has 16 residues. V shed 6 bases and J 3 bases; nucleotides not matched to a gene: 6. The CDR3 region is CASSEGTSGHYNEQFF. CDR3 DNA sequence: TGCGCCAGCAGCGAAGGGACTAGCGGGCACTACAATGAGCAGTTCTTC.

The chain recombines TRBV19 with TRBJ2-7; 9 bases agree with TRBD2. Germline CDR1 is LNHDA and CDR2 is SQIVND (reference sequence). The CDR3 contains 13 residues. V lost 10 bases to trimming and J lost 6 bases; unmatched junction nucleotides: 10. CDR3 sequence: CATSPGLATEQYF. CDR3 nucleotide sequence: TGTGCCACCTCCCCGGGACTAGCTACCGAGCAGTACTTC.

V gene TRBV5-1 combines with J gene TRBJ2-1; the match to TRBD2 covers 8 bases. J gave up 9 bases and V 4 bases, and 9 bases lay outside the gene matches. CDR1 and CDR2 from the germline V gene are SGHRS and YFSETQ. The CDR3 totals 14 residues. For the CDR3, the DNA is TGCGCCAGCAGCCGGGGGGGGGTGCAAGGTGAGCAGTTCTTC. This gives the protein CASSRGGVQGEQFF. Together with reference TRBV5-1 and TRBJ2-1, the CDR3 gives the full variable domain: KAGVTQTPRYLIKTRGQQVTLSCSPISGHRSVSWYQQTPGQGLQFLFEYFSETQRNKGNFPGRFSGRQFSNSRSEMNVSTLELGDSALYLCASSRGGVQGEQFFGPGTRLTVL.

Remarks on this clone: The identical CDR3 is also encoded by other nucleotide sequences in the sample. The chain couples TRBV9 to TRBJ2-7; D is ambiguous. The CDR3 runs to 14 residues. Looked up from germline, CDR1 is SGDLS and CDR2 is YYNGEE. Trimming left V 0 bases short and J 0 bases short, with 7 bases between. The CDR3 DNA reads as TGTGCCAGCAGCGTAGGTAGTTCCTCCTACGAGCAGTACTTC. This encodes CASSVGSSSYEQYF.

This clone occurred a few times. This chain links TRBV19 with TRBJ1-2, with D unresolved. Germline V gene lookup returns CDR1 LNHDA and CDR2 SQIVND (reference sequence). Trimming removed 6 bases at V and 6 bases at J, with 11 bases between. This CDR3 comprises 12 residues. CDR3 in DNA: TGTGCCAGTAGCAGGAAATGGGATGGCTACACCTTC. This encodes CASSRKWDGYTF.

This chain's CDR3 is CASSLDPGGNSPLHF. CDR3 sequence (DNA): TGCGCCAGCAGCTTGGATCCGGGTGGGAATTCACCCCTCCACTTT. The chain joins TRBV5-1 to TRBJ1-6; no clear D. The germline CDR1 and CDR2 sequences are SGHRS and YFSETQ. The V and J ends lost 0 bases and 7 bases respectively, with 11 bases between them. The CDR3 totals 15 residues. Based on the CDR3 plus reference TRBV5-1 and TRBJ1-6, the full variable domain is KAGVTQTPRYLIKTRGQQVTLSCSPISGHRSVSWYQQTPGQGLQFLFEYFSETQRNKGNFPGRFSGRQFSNSRSEMNVSTLELGDSALYLCASSLDPGGNSPLHFGNGTRLTVT.

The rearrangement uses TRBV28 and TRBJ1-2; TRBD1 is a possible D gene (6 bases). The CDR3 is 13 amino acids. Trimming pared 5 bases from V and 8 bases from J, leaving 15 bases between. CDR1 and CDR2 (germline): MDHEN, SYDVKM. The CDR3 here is CASSIWTAVGYTF. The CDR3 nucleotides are TGTGCCAGCAGTATTTGGACAGCTGTGGGCTACACCTTC.

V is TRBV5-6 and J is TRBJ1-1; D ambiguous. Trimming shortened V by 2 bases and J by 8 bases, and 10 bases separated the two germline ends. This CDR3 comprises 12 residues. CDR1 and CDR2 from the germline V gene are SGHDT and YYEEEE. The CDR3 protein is CASSLAGIEAFF. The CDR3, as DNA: TGTGCCAGCAGCTTAGCAGGAATAGAAGCTTTCTTT.

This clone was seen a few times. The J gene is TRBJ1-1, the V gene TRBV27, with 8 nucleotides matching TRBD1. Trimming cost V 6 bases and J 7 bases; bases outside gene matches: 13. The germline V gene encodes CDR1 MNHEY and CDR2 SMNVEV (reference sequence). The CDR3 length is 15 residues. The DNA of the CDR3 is TGTGCCAGCAGAGGGGAGGACAGGGTTGACAGTGAAGCTTTCTTT. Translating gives CASRGEDRVDSEAFF.

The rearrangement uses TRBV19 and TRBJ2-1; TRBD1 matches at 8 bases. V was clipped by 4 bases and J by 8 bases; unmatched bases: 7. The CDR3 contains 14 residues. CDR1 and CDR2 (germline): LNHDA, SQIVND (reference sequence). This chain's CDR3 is CASSTDRELYEQFF. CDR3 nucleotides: TGTGCCAGTAGTACGGACAGGGAGTTATATGAGCAGTTCTTC.

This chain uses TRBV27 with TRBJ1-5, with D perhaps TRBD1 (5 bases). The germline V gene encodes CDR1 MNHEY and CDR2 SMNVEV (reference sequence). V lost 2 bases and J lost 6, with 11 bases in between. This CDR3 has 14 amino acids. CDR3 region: CASSLVWGSQPQHF. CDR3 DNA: TGTGCCAGCAGTTTAGTATGGGGCAGTCAGCCCCAGCATTTT.

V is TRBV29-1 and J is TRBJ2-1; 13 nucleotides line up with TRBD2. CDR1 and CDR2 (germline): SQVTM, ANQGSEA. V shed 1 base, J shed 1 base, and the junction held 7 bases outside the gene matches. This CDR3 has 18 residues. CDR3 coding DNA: TGCAGCGTTGAAGGGGGGACTAGCGGGGAGTTGTCCTACAATGAGCAGTTCTTC. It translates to CSVEGGTSGELSYNEQFF.

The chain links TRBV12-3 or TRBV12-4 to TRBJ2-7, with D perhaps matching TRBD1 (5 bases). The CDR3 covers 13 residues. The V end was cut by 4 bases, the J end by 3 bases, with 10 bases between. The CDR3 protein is CASSWGYLYEQYF. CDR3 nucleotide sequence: TGTGCCAGCAGTTGGGGCTACCTCTACGAGCAGTACTTC.

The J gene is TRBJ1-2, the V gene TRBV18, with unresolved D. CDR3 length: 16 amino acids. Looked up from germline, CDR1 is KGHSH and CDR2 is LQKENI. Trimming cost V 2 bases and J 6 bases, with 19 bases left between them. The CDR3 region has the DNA TGTGCCAGCTCACCAGTTGATAAGGCGGCGGTTGATGGCTACACCTTC. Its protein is CASSPVDKAAVDGYTF.

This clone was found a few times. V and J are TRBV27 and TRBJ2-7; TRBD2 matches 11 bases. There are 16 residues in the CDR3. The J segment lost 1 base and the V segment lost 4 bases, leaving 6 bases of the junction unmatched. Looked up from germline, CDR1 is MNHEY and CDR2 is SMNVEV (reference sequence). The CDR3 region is CASSSGSSGRSYEQYF. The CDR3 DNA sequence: TGTGCCAGCAGTTCCGGTTCTAGCGGGAGGTCCTACGAGCAGTACTTC.

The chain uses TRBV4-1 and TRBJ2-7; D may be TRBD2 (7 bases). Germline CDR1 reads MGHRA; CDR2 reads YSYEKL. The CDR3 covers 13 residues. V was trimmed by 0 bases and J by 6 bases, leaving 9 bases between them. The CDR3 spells CASSQEGGGEQYF. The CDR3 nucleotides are TGCGCCAGCAGCCAAGAGGGAGGGGGCGAGCAGTACTTC.

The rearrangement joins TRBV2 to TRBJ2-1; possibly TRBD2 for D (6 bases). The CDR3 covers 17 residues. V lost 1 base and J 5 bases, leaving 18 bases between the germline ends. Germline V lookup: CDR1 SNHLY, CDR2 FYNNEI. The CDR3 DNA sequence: TGTGCCAGCAGTGAAGAGAGTTTGGAGCGGGCCCACAATGAGCAGTTCTTC. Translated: CASSEESLERAHNEQFF.

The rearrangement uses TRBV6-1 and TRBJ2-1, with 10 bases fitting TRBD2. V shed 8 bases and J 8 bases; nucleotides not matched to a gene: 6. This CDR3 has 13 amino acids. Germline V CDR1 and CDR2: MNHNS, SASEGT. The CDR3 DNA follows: TGTGCCAGCGGTGTAGCGGGAGGTGATGAGCAGTTCTTC. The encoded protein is CASGVAGGDEQFF.

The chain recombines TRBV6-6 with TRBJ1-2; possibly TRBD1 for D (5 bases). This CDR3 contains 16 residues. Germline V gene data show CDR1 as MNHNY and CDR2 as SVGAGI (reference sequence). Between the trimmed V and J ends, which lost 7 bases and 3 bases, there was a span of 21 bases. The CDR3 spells CASIGIDSTEYYGYTF. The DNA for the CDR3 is TGTGCCAGCATAGGCATAGACAGCACAGAGTACTATGGCTACACCTTC.

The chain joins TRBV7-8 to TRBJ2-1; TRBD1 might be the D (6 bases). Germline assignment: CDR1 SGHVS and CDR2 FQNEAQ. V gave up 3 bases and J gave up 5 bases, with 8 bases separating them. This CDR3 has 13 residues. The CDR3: CASSLDRNNEQFF. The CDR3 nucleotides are TGTGCCAGCAGCTTGGACAGAAACAATGAGCAGTTCTTC.